This T cell receptor (beta chain) came from a study of T cells in Graves' hyperthyroidism and ophthalmopathy. This clonotype was seen at least ten times. The CDR3 regions of TCR beta were amplified from RNA transcripts. TCR CDR3 underwent first-round RT-PCR with the HTBI primer set. TCRdb reanalysed the multiplex PCR reads using MiXCR and keeps one entry per CDR3 protein. The data show 300,000 to 400,000 distinct CDR3 sequences, roughly an eighth seen once. Germline-derived CDR1 and CDR2 are SNHLY and FYNNEI. J was trimmed by 8 bases and V by 3 bases; bases with no gene match: 12. CDR3 length equals 16 residues.

J is TRBJ2-4 and V is TRBV2; 8 bases map to TRBD1. The TCR originated in a woman younger than 35 with Graves' hyperthyroidism. Specimen: blood. CDR3 amino acids: CASSDDRGVQRDIQYF. DNA for the CDR3: TGTGCCAGCAGTGACGACAGGGGCGTACAGAGGGACATTCAGTACTTC.